This T cell receptor beta chain was documented in a study of OX40 agonist ivuxolimab in advanced cancers. Study information: Patients received ivuxolimab, an agonistic anti-OX40 (CD134) antibody.

Whole-study results and caveats: In the 0.1-3.0 mg/kg groups, partial responders showed among the lowest expansion.

Here immunoSEQ multiplex PCR was the method, and the copy in TCRdb shows in-frame clones only, minus some. The sample contains almost 70,000 clones, 90% of which appear only once. There are a few counts of this clone. What it binds is not known. The receptor's source is an adult with an advanced solid tumor such as melanoma, head and neck, liver or kidney cancer. The sample here was CD4+ or CD8+ T cells sorted from blood, taken in a trial of the OX40 agonist ivuxolimab.

Written as DNA, the CDR3 is TGCGCCAGCAGCTTGGCTCCGGGACTAGGGGGCGAGCAGTACTTC. Translating it yields CASSLAPGLGGEQYF. V and J are TRBV5-1 and TRBJ2-7; 8 bases agree with TRBD2. The CDR3 totals 15 residues. CDR1 is SGHRS, CDR2 YFSETQ, per germline. The junction had 8 bases not matched to a gene; V was cut back by 0 bases and J by 6 bases. Complete variable domain (other parts from reference TRBV5-1 and TRBJ2-7): KAGVTQTPRYLIKTRGQQVTLSCSPISGHRSVSWYQQTPGQGLQFLFEYFSETQRNKGNFPGRFSGRQFSNSRSEMNVSTLELGDSALYLCASSLAPGLGGEQYFGPGTRLTVT.